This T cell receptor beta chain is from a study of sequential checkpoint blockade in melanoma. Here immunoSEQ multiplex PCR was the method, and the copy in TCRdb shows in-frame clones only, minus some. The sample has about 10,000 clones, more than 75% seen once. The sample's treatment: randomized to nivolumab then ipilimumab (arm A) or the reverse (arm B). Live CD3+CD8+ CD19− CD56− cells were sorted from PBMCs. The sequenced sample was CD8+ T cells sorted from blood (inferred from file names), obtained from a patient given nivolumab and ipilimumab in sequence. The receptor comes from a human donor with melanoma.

The DNA for the CDR3 is TGTGCCAGCAGCTTGGTAAGGGCAGGGTCAGTTTCTGGGGCCAACGTCCTGACTTTC. As protein: CASSLVRAGSVSGANVLTF. V is TRBV5-6 and J is TRBJ2-6, with TRBD1 as a possible D gene (5 bases). Germline values: CDR1 SGHDT, CDR2 YYEEEE. This CDR3 is built from 19 residues. V was pared by 0 bases and J by 1 base, with 17 bases between.